Below are 13 T cell receptor beta chains sequenced from a single sample in a study of T cell responses to AZD1222 COVID-19 vaccine. Data came from immunoSEQ multiplex PCR; TCRdb stores just in-frame clones and leaves some out. The table lists 140,000 to 150,000 clones, 93% of them singletons, with under 6.5% in the top ten. The source was peripheral blood, collected on day 0 of AZD1222 vaccination. These receptors originate from an adult in good health.

This chain uses TRBV3-1 (or the pseudogene TRBV3-2) with TRBJ2-7; 10 positions agree with TRBD2. Germline trimming cut 0 bases from V and 4 bases from J; bases unmatched to any gene: 6. The CDR3 extends over 16 amino acids. Germline CDR1 LGHDT, CDR2 YNNKEL (reference sequence). CDR3 in amino acids: CASSQETASGSYEQYF. The CDR3 region has the DNA TGTGCCAGCAGCCAAGAGACGGCTAGCGGGAGTTACGAGCAGTACTTC.

This chain uses TRBV5-1 with TRBJ1-1, with 7 bases matching TRBD1. Per the germline V gene, CDR1 is SGHRS and CDR2 is YFSETQ. Unmatched junction bases numbered 14, after V lost 0 bases and J lost 6 bases. The CDR3 sequence is 17 residues long. The CDR3 reads CASSLVGGGGLFAEAFF. The CDR3 DNA is TGCGCCAGCAGCTTGGTTGGAGGGGGCGGACTATTCGCTGAAGCTTTCTTT.

This chain joins TRBV2 and TRBJ2-2; possible D gene TRBD2, 6 bases. Trimming cost V 7 bases and J 3 bases, with 18 bases left between them. CDR1 SNHLY and CDR2 FYNNEI come from the germline V gene. The CDR3 covers 16 residues. This CDR3 is CASTEGSREDTGELFF. CDR3 DNA sequence: TGTGCCAGCACCGAGGGGTCCAGGGAGGACACCGGGGAGCTGTTTTTT.

This chain connects TRBV21-1 to TRBJ2-7; TRBD1, as called in the table, went unchecked against the DNA. TRBV21-1 is classified as a pseudogene. This CDR3 spans 14 amino acids. The CDR3 nucleotides are TGTGCCAGCAGCAAAGGGGGACACTTCTACGAGCAGTACTTC. It specifies CASSKGGHFYEQYF.

V and J are TRBV11-2 and TRBJ2-7; the D gene is possibly TRBD1 (5 bases). The CDR3 spans 14 residues. Germline V gives CDR1 SGHAT, CDR2 FQNNGV. V dropped 2 bases and J dropped 3 bases, with 11 bases sitting between them. The CDR3 region has the DNA TGTGCCAGCAGCTTACAGGGAACCAACTACGAGCAGTACTTC. Its translation is CASSLQGTNYEQYF. The entire variable domain, with the rest obtained from reference TRBV11-2 and TRBJ2-7, is as follows: EAGVAQSPRYKIIEKRQSVAFWCNPISGHATLYWYQQILGQGPKLLIQFQNNGVVDDSQLPKDRFSAERLKGVDSTLKIQPAKLEDSAVYLCASSLQGTNYEQYFGPGTRLTVT.

Comment on this clone: This specimen includes other DNA sequences encoding the same CDR3. The chain uses TRBV28 and TRBJ2-3; D unresolved. This CDR3 is built from 13 residues. V dropped 1 base and J dropped 3 bases, with 5 bases sitting between them. Germline CDR1 is MDHEN and CDR2 is SYDVKM. CDR3 nucleotide sequence: TGTGCCAGCAGTTTATCGGGTACAGATACGCAGTATTTT. Translation: CASSLSGTDTQYF.

The CDR3: CASNQGRNSYEQYF. CDR3 sequence (DNA): TGTGCCAGCAACCAGGGGCGTAACTCCTACGAGCAGTACTTC. The chain links TRBV5-6 to TRBJ2-7; D perhaps matches TRBD1 (6 bases). The germline V gene has CDR1 SGHDT and CDR2 YYEEEE. Trimming stripped 6 bases from V and 0 bases from J, with 13 bases between. The CDR3 runs to 14 residues.

V gene TRBV5-4 combines with J gene TRBJ2-1; the match to TRBD1 covers 9 bases. V was pared by 4 bases and J by 7 bases, with 12 bases of the junction left unmatched. Germline values: CDR1 SGHNT, CDR2 YYREEE (reference sequence). This CDR3 contains 16 residues. CDR3 amino acids: CASSPATGGEMNEQFF. CDR3 in DNA: TGTGCCAGCAGCCCAGCGACAGGGGGAGAGATGAATGAGCAGTTCTTC.

This clone was seen just once. The chain uses TRBV28 and TRBJ1-5; D is ambiguous. This CDR3 contains 12 residues. Trimming pared 4 bases from V and 10 bases from J, leaving 11 bases between. In germline, CDR1 is MDHEN, CDR2 SYDVKM. The CDR3 DNA reads as TGTGCCAGCAGTTCCCCGGACTATCCCCAGCATTTT. It yields the protein CASSSPDYPQHF.

This rearrangement joins TRBV15 to TRBJ2-2; D is unresolved. The CDR3 consists of 14 residues. Between the trimmed V and J ends, which lost 0 bases and 5 bases, there was a span of 7 bases. Germline values: CDR1 LNHNV, CDR2 YYDKDF (reference sequence). CDR3 in amino acids: CATSRDLQTGELFF. CDR3 coding DNA: TGTGCCACCAGCAGAGATCTACAGACCGGGGAGCTGTTTTTT.

The CDR3 protein is CASSRGSNYEQYF. The CDR3 region has the DNA TGTGCCAGTAGTCGCGGGAGTAACTACGAGCAGTACTTC. The rearrangement links TRBV19 to TRBJ2-7, with 7 bases lining up with TRBD2. Germline loops: CDR1 LNHDA, CDR2 SQIVND (reference sequence). The CDR3 contains 13 residues. The ends lost 5 bases at V and 3 bases at J; junction bases unmatched: 4.

Here the CDR3 reads CASTRTGSQETQYF. CDR3 coding DNA: TGTGCCAGCACCCGGACAGGGTCTCAAGAGACCCAGTACTTC. The V call is TRBV6-5, the J call TRBJ2-5; 8 nucleotides agree with TRBD1. This CDR3 comprises 14 residues. Trimming cost V 7 bases and J 2 bases; bases outside gene matches: 6. Germline assignment: CDR1 MNHEY and CDR2 SVGAGI.

This rearrangement joins TRBV7-2 to TRBJ1-1; tentatively, D is TRBD1 (5 bases). The CDR3 contains 14 residues. The germline V gene has CDR1 SGHTA and CDR2 FQGNSA. V was pared by 3 bases and J by 1 base, with 9 bases between. CDR3 protein: CASSFGTANTEAFF. The CDR3 DNA reads TGTGCCAGCAGCTTCGGGACGGCGAACACTGAAGCTTTCTTT.